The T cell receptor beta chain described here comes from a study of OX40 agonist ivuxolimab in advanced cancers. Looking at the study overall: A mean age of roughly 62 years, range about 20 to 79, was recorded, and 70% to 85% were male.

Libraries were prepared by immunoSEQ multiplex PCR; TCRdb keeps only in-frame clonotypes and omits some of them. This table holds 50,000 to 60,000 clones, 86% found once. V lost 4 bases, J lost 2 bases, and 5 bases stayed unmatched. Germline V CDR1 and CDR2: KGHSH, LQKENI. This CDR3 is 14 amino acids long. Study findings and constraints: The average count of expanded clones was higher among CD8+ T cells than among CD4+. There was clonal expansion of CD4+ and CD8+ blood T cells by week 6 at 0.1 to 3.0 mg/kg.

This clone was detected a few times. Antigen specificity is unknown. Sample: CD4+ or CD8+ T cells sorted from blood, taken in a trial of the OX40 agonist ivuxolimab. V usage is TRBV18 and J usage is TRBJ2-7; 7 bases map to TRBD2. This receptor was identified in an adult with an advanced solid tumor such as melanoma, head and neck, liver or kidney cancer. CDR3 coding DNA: TGTGCCAGCTCACGCGGGAGTCTGACCTACGAGCAGTACTTC. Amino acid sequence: CASSRGSLTYEQYF.